This note documents a single T cell receptor beta chain sequence. Antigen: not known. The identical CDR3 is also encoded by other nucleotide sequences in the sample. Extraction and reverse transcription of RNA yielded cDNA as the sequencing template. The data were produced by immunoSEQ multiplex PCR, yet TCRdb's version contains in-frame clones alone and is incomplete. Here the sample spans 150,000 or so clones, roughly 58% being singletons. The CDR3 extends over 12 amino acids. CDR1 and CDR2 from the germline V gene are SNHLY and FYNNEI. Trimming removed 1 base at V and 8 bases at J, with 8 bases between. The data belong to a study of CD8+ T cells in alopecia areata. Whole-study context: The study gave tofacitinib for 6 to 18 months, then 6 months off drug. Study-wide points: Normal scalp showed lower clonality than lesional scalp, especially alopecia totalis/universalis. Many expanded lesional clones remained in scalp and blood on tofacitinib.

Treatment noted: oral pan-JAK inhibitor, 5-10 mg twice daily. J is TRBJ1-2 and V is TRBV2; TRBD1 is a possible D gene (5 bases). This material consisted of CD4+ T cells sorted from blood, taken at roughly week 55, from a patient treated with tofacitinib. The sequence was collected from a human donor with alopecia areata. This CDR3 is CASSEGGDGYTF. The CDR3 region has the DNA TGTGCCAGCAGTGAAGGAGGGGACGGCTACACCTTC.